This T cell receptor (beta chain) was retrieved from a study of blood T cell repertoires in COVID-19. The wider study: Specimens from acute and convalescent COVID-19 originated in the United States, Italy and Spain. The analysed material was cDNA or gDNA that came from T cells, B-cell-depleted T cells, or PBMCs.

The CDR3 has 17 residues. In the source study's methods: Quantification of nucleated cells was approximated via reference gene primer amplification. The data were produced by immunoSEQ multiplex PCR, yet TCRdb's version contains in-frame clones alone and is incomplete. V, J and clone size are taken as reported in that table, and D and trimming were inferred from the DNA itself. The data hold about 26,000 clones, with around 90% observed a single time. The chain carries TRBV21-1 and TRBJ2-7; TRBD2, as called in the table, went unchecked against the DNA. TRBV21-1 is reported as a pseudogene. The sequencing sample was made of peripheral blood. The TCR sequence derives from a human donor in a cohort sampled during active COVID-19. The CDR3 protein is CASSKDGERRTLYEQYF. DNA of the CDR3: TGTGCCAGCAGCAAAGATGGGGAGCGGAGAACCCTCTACGAGCAGTACTTC.